The 15 T cell receptor beta chains listed next were all sequenced from one sample in a study of CD8+CD57+ T cells in acquired aplastic anemia. According to the study, genomic DNA was the template for TCR beta VDJ and CDR3 profiling. TCRdb re-called the reads with MiXCR, one entry per CDR3 protein. The sample includes approximately 170,000 distinct CDR3 sequences, roughly half of them seen just once. Sequenced material: sorted CD4+, CD8+, or CD8+CD57+ T cells (not recorded which) from PBMCs. The origin of the receptors is a human donor in good health, serving as a control.

A single count supports this clonotype. The conserved phenylalanine or tryptophan is not found at the CDR3 terminus, so this likely reflects a read error. J is TRBJ2-1 and V is TRBV9, with D tentatively TRBD1 or TRBD2 (5 bases each). The CDR3 covers 14 residues. Per the germline V gene, CDR1 is SGDLS and CDR2 is YYNGEE. With 0 bases removed from V and 10 bases from J, the gap between germline ends came to 14 bases. The CDR3 sequence: CASSVGGTTYEQFY. The CDR3 DNA is TGTGCCAGCAGCGTAGGAGGGACCACCTACGAGCAGTTCTAC.

The chain joins TRBV24-1 to TRBJ2-5; 10 bases fit TRBD1. This CDR3 has 18 amino acids. CDR1 is KGHDR and CDR2 is SFDVKD in the germline V gene. The ends lost 3 bases at V and 3 bases at J; junction bases unmatched: 12. The CDR3 DNA sequence: TGTGCCACCAGTGATGCCGGTGGTTGGGGACAGGGGAAAGAGACCCAGTACTTC. Its translation is CATSDAGGWGQGKETQYF.

This clonotype appeared many times. V is TRBV6-6 and J is TRBJ2-5, with 7 bases identical to TRBD2. The CDR3 spans 15 residues. CDR1 is MNHNY and CDR2 is SVGAGI in the germline V gene (reference sequence). Losses at the gene ends were 2 bases for V and 1 base for J; bases not matched to a gene: 4. In DNA form, the CDR3 reads TGTGCCAGCAGTTACCCGGGGGGTGGCCAAGAGACCCAGTACTTC. It specifies CASSYPGGGQETQYF.

The J gene is TRBJ1-1, the V gene TRBV20-1; TRBD1 aligns across 8 bases. The length of the CDR3 is 14 residues. The V gene end was trimmed by 4 bases and the J gene end by 5 bases; junction bases not matched to a gene: 9. Germline CDR1 and CDR2: DFQATT and SNEGSKA (reference sequence). DNA of the CDR3: TGCAGTGCTATCCCCAGGGGGCTTTGGACTGAAGCTTTCTTT. Its protein product is CSAIPRGLWTEAFF.

Points on this clonotype: The junction departs from the called germline gene at one end, perhaps through a read error. The genes are TRBV7-2 and TRBJ1-2; 8 positions match TRBD1. CDR1 SGHTA and CDR2 FQGNSA come from the germline V gene. The CDR3 contains 16 residues. The CDR3 region has the DNA TGTGCCAGCAGCTTAGGGACAGGGCCCTCTAACTATGGCCACACCTTC. Its translation is CASSLGTGPSNYGHTF.

V gene TRBV2 combines with J gene TRBJ1-6, with 8 nucleotides matching TRBD1. CDR3 length equals 16 residues. CDR1 is SNHLY, CDR2 FYNNEI, per germline. Unmatched junction bases numbered 17, after V lost 10 bases and J lost 9 bases. The CDR3 loop is CATSGWTGRLSSPLHF. CDR3 coding DNA: TGTGCCACCAGCGGCTGGACAGGGAGATTGAGTTCACCCCTCCACTTT.

V and J are TRBV19 and TRBJ1-1; the D gene is possibly TRBD1 (5 bases). CDR1 and CDR2 (germline): LNHDA, SQIVND (reference sequence). V lost 1 base and J 4 bases, leaving 7 bases between the germline ends. The CDR3 is 13 amino acids. Here the CDR3 DNA reads TGTGCCAGTAGTATAGCTGGGGGCACTGAAGCTTTCTTT. It is translated as CASSIAGGTEAFF.

The genes are TRBV5-4 and TRBJ2-7, with TRBD1 matching 9 bases. Trimming at V came to 0 bases and at J to 5 bases, leaving 12 bases not matched to a gene. CDR1 is SGHNT and CDR2 is YYREEE in the germline V gene (reference sequence). The CDR3 totals 17 residues. The CDR3 spells CASSLVPGQGGVDEQYF. CDR3 nucleotides: TGTGCCAGCAGCTTGGTTCCGGGACAGGGAGGTGTGGACGAGCAGTACTTC.

This clonotype was found many times. The chain is built from TRBV14 and TRBJ2-5; D is perhaps TRBD1 or TRBD2 (5 bases each). V was shortened by 4 bases and J by 8 bases, with 8 bases between the two germline ends. Germline V lookup: CDR1 SGHDN, CDR2 FVKESK. This CDR3 has 11 residues. CDR3 nucleotide sequence: TGTGCCAGCAGCCCAGGGAGAACCCAGTACTTC. Translating it yields CASSPGRTQYF. The variable domain in full, completed from reference TRBV14 and TRBJ2-5, reads EAGVTQFPSHSVIEKGQTVTLRCDPISGHDNLYWYRRVMGKEIKFLLHFVKESKQDESGMPNNRFLAERTGGTYSTLKVQPAELEDSGVYFCASSPGRTQYFGPGTRLLVL.

There are a few counts of this clonotype. The rearrangement links TRBV4-2 to TRBJ1-3; 10 nucleotides align to TRBD1. Germline trimming cut 3 bases from V and 0 bases from J; bases unmatched to any gene: 11. The germline CDR1 and CDR2 sequences are LGHNA and YNFKEQ. The CDR3 is 19 residues long. DNA of the CDR3: TGTGCCAGCAGCCATAGGACAGGGGGGGCCGCCAGCTCTGGAAACACCATATATTTT. Encoded protein: CASSHRTGGAASSGNTIYF.

J is TRBJ1-5 and V is TRBV10-3; 7 bases line up with TRBD1. CDR1 is ENHRY and CDR2 is SYGVKD in the germline V gene. This CDR3 region has 15 residues. J was trimmed by 0 bases and V by 2 bases; bases with no gene match: 1. The CDR3 loop reads CAISEGQDSNQPQHF. The CDR3 bases are TGTGCCATCAGTGAGGGACAGGATAGCAATCAGCCCCAGCATTTT.

As concerns this clonotype: Likely a read error: the CDR3 ends without its conserved phenylalanine or tryptophan. The V and J genes are TRBV6-2 or TRBV6-3 and TRBJ2-5; 10 positions agree with TRBD1. The CDR3 totals 16 residues. Germline CDR1 and CDR2: MNHEY and SVGEGT. J gave up 5 bases and V 8 bases, and 14 bases lay outside the gene matches. The CDR3 DNA reads as TGTGCCAGCCGCAACTCCGGGACAGGGGAACAGGAGACCCAGTACCTC. Residues: CASRNSGTGEQETQYL.

In its sample, this clonotype was seen many times. J is TRBJ2-5 and V is TRBV7-2; 8 nucleotides align to TRBD1. CDR1 and CDR2 (germline): SGHTA, FQGNSA. With 5 bases clipped from V and 4 bases from J, the junction kept 12 bases outside the gene matches. The CDR3 spans 16 residues. CDR3 sequence (DNA): TGTGCCAGCAGCCTAAGGACTGGACAGGGCGGAGAGACCCAGTACTTC. The encoded protein is CASSLRTGQGGETQYF.

There are many counts of this clonotype. The genes are TRBV24-1 and TRBJ2-3; the D gene could be TRBD1 or TRBD2 (5 bases each). V dropped 1 base and J dropped 3 bases, with 13 bases sitting between them. From germline, CDR1 is KGHDR and CDR2 SFDVKD. The CDR3 has 16 amino acids. The CDR3 coding sequence is TGTGCCACCAGTGATTTTGGGGGAAGGAGGACAGATACGCAGTATTTT. It is translated as CATSDFGGRRTDTQYF.

A remark on this clonotype: Being one base from a much bigger clone, this may be a read error. The chain uses TRBV25-1 and TRBJ2-7; the match to TRBD1 covers 7 bases. This CDR3 region has 14 residues. The V gene's germline CDR1 is MGHDK and CDR2 SYGVNS. The CDR3 region is CASSYGTVNYELYF. As DNA, the CDR3 is TGTGCCAGCAGTTACGGGACAGTGAACTACGAGCTGTACTTC.